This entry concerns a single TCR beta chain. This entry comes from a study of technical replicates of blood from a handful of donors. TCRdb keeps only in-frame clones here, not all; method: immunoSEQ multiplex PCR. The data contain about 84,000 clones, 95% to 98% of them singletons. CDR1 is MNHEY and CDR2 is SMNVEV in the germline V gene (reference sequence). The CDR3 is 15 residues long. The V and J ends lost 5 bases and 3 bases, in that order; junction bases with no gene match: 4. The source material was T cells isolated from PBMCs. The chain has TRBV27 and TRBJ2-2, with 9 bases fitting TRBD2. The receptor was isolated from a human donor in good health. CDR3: CASSLAGSDTGELFF. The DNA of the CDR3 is TGTGCCAGCAGTCTAGCGGGGTCGGACACCGGGGAGCTGTTTTTT.